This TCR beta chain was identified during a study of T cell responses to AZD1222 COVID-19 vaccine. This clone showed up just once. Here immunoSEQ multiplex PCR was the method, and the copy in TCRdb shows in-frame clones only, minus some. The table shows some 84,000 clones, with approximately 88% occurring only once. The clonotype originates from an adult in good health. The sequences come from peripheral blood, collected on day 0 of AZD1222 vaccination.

The DNA of the CDR3 is TGTGCCAGCAGCACCGGACAGCGAAACACCATATATTTT. Its translation: CASSTGQRNTIYF. The V call is TRBV28, the J call TRBJ1-3; tentative D call: TRBD1 (6 bases). Deletions cut 6 bases from V and 5 bases from J, with 11 bases between. The V gene's germline CDR1 is MDHEN and CDR2 SYDVKM. This CDR3 is 13 amino acids long.